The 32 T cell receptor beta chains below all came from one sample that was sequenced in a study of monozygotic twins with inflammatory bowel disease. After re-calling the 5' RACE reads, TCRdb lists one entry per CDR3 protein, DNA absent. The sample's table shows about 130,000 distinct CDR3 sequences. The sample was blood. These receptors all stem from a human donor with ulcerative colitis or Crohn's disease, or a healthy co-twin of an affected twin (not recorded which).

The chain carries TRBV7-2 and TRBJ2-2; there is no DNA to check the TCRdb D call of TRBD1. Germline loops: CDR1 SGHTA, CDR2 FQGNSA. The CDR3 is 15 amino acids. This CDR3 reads CASSEDRGRIGELFF.

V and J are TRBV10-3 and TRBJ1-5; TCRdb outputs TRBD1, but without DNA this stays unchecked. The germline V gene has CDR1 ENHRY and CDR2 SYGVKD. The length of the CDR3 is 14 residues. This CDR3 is CAISDLGGNQPQHF.

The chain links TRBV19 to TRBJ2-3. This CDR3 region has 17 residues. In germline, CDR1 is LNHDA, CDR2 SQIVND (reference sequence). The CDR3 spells CASSIGPAWTSTDTQYF.

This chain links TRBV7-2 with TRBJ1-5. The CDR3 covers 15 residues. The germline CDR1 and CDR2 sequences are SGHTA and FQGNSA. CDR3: CASSLDSRGSQPQHF.

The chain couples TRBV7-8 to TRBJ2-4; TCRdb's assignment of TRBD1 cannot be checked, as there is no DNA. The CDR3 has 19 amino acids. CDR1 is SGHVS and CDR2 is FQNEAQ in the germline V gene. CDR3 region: CASSLEGRGPMIAKNIQYF.

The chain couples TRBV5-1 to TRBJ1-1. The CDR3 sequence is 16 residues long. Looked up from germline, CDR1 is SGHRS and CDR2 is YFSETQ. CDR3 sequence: CASRGALQNSNTEAFF. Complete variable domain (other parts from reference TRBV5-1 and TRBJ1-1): KAGVTQTPRYLIKTRGQQVTLSCSPISGHRSVSWYQQTPGQGLQFLFEYFSETQRNKGNFPGRFSGRQFSNSRSEMNVSTLELGDSALYLCASRGALQNSNTEAFFGQGTRLTVV.

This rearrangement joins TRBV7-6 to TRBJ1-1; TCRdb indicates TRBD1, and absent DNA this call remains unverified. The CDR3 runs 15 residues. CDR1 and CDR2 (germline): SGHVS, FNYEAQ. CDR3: CASSLDPGRSTEAFF.

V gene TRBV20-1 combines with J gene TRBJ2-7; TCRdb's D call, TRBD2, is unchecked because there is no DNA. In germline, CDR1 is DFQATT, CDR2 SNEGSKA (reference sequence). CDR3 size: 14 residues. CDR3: CSVSSGTSAPEQYF.

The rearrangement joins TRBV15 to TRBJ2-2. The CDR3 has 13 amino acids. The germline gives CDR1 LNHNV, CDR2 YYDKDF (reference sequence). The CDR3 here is CATSRDRRGELFF.

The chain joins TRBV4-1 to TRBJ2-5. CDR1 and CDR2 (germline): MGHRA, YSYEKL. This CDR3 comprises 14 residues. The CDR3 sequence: CASSQDRWGETQYF.

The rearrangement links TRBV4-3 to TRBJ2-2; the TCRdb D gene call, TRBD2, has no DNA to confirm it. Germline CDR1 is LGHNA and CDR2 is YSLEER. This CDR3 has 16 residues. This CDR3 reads CASSPRTSTNTGELFF.

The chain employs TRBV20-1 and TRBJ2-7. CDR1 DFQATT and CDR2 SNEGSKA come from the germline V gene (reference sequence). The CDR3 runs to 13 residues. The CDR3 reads CSALDTLSDEQYF.

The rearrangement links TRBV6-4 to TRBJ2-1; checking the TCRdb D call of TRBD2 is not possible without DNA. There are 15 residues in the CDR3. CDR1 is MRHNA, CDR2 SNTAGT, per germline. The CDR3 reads CASSDSGTSYNEQFF.

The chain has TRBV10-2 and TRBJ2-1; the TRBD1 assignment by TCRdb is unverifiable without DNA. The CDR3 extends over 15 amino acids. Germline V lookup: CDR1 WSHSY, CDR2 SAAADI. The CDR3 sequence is CASNREPVSYNEQFF.

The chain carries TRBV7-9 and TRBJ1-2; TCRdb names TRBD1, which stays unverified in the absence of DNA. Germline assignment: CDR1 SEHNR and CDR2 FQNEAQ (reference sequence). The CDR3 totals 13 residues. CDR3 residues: CASSFGRVYGYTF. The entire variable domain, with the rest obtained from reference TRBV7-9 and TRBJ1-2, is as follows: DTGVSQNPRHKITKRGQNVTFRCDPISEHNRLYWYRQTLGQGPEFLTYFQNEAQLEKSRLLSDRFSAERPKGSFSTLEIQRTEQGDSAMYLCASSFGRVYGYTFGSGTRLTVV.

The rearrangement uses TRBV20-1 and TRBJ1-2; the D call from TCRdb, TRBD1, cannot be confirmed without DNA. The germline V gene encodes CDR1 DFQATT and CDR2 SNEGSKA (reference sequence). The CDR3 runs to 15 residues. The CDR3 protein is CSARDPKGIGYGYTF.

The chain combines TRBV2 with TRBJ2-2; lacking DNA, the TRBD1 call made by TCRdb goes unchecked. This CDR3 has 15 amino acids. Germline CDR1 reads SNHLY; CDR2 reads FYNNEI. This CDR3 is CASRETGANTGELFF. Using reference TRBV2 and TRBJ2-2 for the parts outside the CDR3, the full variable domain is EPEVTQTPSHQVTQMGQEVILRCVPISNHLYFYWYRQILGQKVEFLVSFYNNEISEKSEIFDDQFSVERPDGSNFTLKIRSTKLEDSAMYFCASRETGANTGELFFGEGSRLTVL.

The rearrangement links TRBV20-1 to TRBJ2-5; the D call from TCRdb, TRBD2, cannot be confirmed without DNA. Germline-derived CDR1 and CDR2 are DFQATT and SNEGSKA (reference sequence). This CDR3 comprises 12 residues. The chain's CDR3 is CSAGGQRGTQYF.

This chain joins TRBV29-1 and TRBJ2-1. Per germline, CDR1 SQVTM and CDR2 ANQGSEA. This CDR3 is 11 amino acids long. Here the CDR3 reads CSVEAGYEQFF.

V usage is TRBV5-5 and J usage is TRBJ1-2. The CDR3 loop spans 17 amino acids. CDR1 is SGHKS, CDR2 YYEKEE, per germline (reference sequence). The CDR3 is CASSLWLSRTANYGYTF.

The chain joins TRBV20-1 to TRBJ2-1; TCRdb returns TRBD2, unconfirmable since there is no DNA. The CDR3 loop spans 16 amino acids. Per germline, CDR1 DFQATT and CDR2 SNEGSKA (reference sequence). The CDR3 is CSARDAGGPWYNEQFF.

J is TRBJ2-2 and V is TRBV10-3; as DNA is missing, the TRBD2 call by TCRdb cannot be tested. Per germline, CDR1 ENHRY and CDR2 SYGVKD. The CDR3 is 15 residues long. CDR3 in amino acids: CATSYPPQALGELFF.

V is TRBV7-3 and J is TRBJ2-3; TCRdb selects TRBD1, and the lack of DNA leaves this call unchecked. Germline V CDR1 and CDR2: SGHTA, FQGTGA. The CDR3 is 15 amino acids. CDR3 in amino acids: CASSQDNPFTDTQYF.

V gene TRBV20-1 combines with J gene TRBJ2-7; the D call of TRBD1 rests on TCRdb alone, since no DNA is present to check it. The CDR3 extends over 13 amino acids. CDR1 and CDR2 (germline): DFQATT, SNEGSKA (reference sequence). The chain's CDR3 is CSAPGQGLYEQYF.

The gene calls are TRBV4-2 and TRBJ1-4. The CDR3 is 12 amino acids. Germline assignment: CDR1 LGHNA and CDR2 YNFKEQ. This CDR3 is CASSLEDEKLFF.

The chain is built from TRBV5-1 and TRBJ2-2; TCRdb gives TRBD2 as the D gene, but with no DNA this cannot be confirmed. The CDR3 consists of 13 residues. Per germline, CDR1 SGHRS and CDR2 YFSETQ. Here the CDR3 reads CASSRSAGGELFF.

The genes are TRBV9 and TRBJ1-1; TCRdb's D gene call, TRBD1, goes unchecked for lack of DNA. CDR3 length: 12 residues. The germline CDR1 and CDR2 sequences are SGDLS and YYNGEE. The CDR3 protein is CASSVTTGEAFF.

Here the CDR3 reads CASSLGRGPPTTNEKLFF. The J gene is TRBJ1-4, the V gene TRBV11-2; TCRdb selects TRBD1, and the lack of DNA leaves this call unchecked. Germline V gene lookup returns CDR1 SGHAT and CDR2 FQNNGV. The CDR3 has 18 residues.

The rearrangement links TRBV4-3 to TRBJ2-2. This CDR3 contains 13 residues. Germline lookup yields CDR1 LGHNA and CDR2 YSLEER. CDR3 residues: CASSPQNTGELFF.

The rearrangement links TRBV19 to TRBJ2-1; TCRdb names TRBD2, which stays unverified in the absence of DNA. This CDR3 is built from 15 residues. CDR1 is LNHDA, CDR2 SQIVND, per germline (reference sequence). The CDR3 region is CATRDRGGRADEQFF.

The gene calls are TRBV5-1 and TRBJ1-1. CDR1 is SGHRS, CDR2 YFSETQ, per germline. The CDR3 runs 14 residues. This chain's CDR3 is CASSFGPSNTEAFF.

The CDR3 region is CASSWNSNQPQHF. This chain joins TRBV10-2 and TRBJ1-5. CDR3 length equals 13 residues. CDR1 is WSHSY and CDR2 is SAAADI in the germline V gene.